The clone carrying this T cell receptor (beta chain) was seen ten or more times. What it recognizes is unknown. With 3 bases removed from V and 3 bases from J, the gap between germline ends came to 5 bases. Germline CDR1 reads SNHLY; CDR2 reads FYNNEI. The CDR3 runs to 12 residues. This record belongs to a study of T cells in Graves' hyperthyroidism and ophthalmopathy. Study conclusions and caveats: Among thyroid clonotypes expanded above 0.001, most also appeared in blood.

Participants, patients aged 18 to 65, had newly diagnosed hyperthyroidism with a duration under 2 months. Diagnosis rested on symptoms, serum thyroxine and TRAb, thyroid ultrasound, and orbital computed tomography. It was RNA transcripts that yielded the amplified TCR beta CDR3 regions. With the HTBI primer set, the TCR CDR3 went through a first round of RT-PCR. TCRdb reprocessed the multiplex PCR reads via MiXCR and lists one record per CDR3 protein. Of roughly 720,000 distinct CDR3 sequences listed, approximately 15% are singletons. This chain links TRBV2 with TRBJ1-1; no clear D. The source is a man over 45 with Graves' hyperthyroidism. The sample was blood. The CDR3 sequence: CASSDSYTEAFF. The CDR3 nucleotides read TGTGCCAGCAGTGACAGTTACACTGAAGCTTTCTTT.